This is a list of T cell receptor beta chains from one sample in a study of molecular identifiers for immune sequencing clone quantification. In TCRdb, the PCR reads were re-called with MiXCR into one record per CDR3 protein. The sample has over 550,000 distinct CDR3 sequences; about 25% are singletons. Source material: naive CD8+ T cells from blood, with Jurkat cell RNA spiked in. These receptors were obtained from a human donor in good health. Some libraries in this study had Jurkat cell RNA spiked in. Each CDR3 is given with its conserved first and last residue. The D gene is left open where the match is weak. A clone size is listed for some rows: how often the clone was seen (once, few, many), or a class if it is expanded.

D	size	V	J	DNA	CDR3
TRBD2	few	TRBV27	TRBJ2-7	TGTGCCAGCAGTTTATCGCCTAGCGGGGCCCACGAGCAGTACTTC	CASSLSPSGAHEQYF
-	-	TRBV4-2	TRBJ2-2	TGTGCCAGCAGCCAAGAGTACACAGACACCGGGGGGCTGTTTTTT	CASSQEYTDTGGLFF
TRBD1	many	TRBV29-1	TRBJ2-5	TGCAGCGGGGCGGACAGGGTATTACAAGAGACCCAGTACTTC	CSGADRVLQETQYF
-	few	TRBV7-9	TRBJ2-7	TGTGCCAGCGAAACCGCGAGCGGGCTGAGCTCCTACGAGCAGTACTTC	CASETASGLSSYEQYF
TRBD2	-	TRBV20-1	TRBJ2-2	TGCGGTGCCAATAGCGGGCTCACCGGGGAGCTGTTTTTT	CGANSGLTGELFF
-	many	TRBV25-1	TRBJ2-5	TGTGCCAGCAGTGAAGTGGGGGGCGGGGAGACCCAGTACTTC	CASSEVGGGETQYF
-	many	TRBV4-1	TRBJ1-1	TGCGCCAGCAGCCAATCCGGGACTTCGTTTGAAGCTTTCTTT	CASSQSGTSFEAFF
-	-	TRBV14	TRBJ2-1	TGTGCCAGCAGCCAATTCGCTAACGGGTACAATGAGCAGTTCTTC	CASSQFANGYNEQFF
-	-	TRBV12-3/TRBV12-4	TRBJ2-1	TGTGCCAGCAGTTTATTCGTTGGGAACGCAGGCAATGAGCAGTTCTTC	CASSLFVGNAGNEQFF
-	many	TRBV9	TRBJ2-3	TGTGCCAGCAGCGGGGATGACACAGATACGCAGTATTTT	CASSGDDTDTQYF
-	many	TRBV9	TRBJ2-7	TGTGCCAGCAGCCCAGGGGATTCCTACGAGCAGTACTTC	CASSPGDSYEQYF
TRBD2	-	TRBV4-2	TRBJ2-7	TGTGCCAGCAGCCAAGGGTCTTCGGCGGGAGGTCTCTACGAGCAGCACTTC	CASSQGSSAGGLYEQHF
-	many	TRBV4-1	TRBJ1-1	TGCGCCAGCAGAGGGGACGGGGCTGAAGCTTTCTTT	CASRGDGAEAFF
TRBD1	few	TRBV6-4	TRBJ1-1	TGTGCCAGCAGTGAATACGCAGGACAGGCACTGAACACTGAAGCTTTCTTT	CASSEYAGQALNTEAFF
-	many	TRBV13	TRBJ1-1	TGTGCCAGCAGCCGCGGGGTGGGGCAGTTCGACACTGAAGCTTTCTTT	CASSRGVGQFDTEAFF
-	many	TRBV28	TRBJ1-4	TGTGCCAGCAAGGGCAGCTCAACTAATGAAAAACTGTTTTTT	CASKGSSTNEKLFF
-	many	TRBV7-6	TRBJ2-3	TGTGCCAGCAGCTTAGATGTGACTAGCACAGATACGCAGTATTTT	CASSLDVTSTDTQYF